This record covers a single T cell receptor beta chain. Its antigen is currently unknown. Germline V lookup: CDR1 MNHNS, CDR2 SASEGT. The ends lost 6 bases at V and 8 bases at J; junction bases unmatched: 12. The CDR3 extends over 14 amino acids. Positively selected for CCR7, the CD45RO-negative cells used as naive CD8 cells excluded terminally differentiated effector memory CD45RA+ cells. The sample is drawn from a study of shared clonotypes between healthy human individuals. Generated by immunoSEQ multiplex PCR, the TCRdb table keeps only in-frame clones and is missing some. In the table there are about 2 million clones, roughly 95% of which are singletons. Overall study findings and caveats: Only blood was sampled; tissue repertoires likely differ. The genetic and exposure-history diversity represented was limited by few donors.

This clonotype was sampled from a man aged 18 to 29 in good health. The sample consisted of naive CD8+ T cells sorted from blood. This chain links TRBV6-1 with TRBJ1-2; 7 positions agree with TRBD1. CDR3 sequence (DNA): TGTGCCAGCAGAAACAGGGGCGCCCCACCCGGCTACACCTTC. Protein sequence: CASRNRGAPPGYTF.